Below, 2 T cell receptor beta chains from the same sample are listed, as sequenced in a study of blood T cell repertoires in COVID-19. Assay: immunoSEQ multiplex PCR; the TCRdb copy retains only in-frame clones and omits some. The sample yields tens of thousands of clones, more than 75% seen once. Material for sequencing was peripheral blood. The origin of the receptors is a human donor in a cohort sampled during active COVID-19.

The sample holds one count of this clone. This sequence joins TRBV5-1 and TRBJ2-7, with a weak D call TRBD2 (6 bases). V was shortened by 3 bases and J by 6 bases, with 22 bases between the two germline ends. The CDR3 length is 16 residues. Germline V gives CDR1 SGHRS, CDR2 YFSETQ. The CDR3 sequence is CASSSSGGVWTGEQYF. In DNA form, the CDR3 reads TGCGCCAGCAGCTCATCGGGCGGGGTTTGGACCGGCGAGCAGTACTTC. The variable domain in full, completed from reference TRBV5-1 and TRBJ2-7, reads KAGVTQTPRYLIKTRGQQVTLSCSPISGHRSVSWYQQTPGQGLQFLFEYFSETQRNKGNFPGRFSGRQFSNSRSEMNVSTLELGDSALYLCASSSSGGVWTGEQYFGPGTRLTVT.

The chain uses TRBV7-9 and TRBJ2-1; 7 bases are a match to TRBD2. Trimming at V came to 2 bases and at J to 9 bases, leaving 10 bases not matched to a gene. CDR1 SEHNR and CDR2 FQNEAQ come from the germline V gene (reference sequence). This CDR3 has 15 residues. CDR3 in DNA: TGTGCCAGCAGCTTATCAGGGACCCCGGGGGGTGAGCAGTTCTTC. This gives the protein CASSLSGTPGGEQFF.